A selection of T cell receptor beta chains follows, all from one sample in a study of OX40 agonist ivuxolimab in advanced cancers. Assay: immunoSEQ multiplex PCR; the TCRdb copy retains only in-frame clones and omits some. The sample lists 50,000 to 75,000 clones, around 90% occurring once. The sample consisted of CD4+ or CD8+ T cells sorted from blood, taken in a trial of the OX40 agonist ivuxolimab. The receptor set was obtained from an adult with an advanced solid tumor such as melanoma, head and neck, liver or kidney cancer. CDR3s include the opening cysteine and the closing phenylalanine or tryptophan. A D gene is named only where the DNA matches it firmly. Size is stated for part of the rows, as once, few or many counts, or as a class when the clone is expanded.

D: TRBD1; V: TRBV11-2; size: NA; J: TRBJ1-2; CDR3: CASSLWGTGGDGYTF; DNA: TGTGCCAGCAGCCTATGGGGGACAGGGGGCGATGGCTACACCTTC
D: NA; V: TRBV12-5; size: NA; J: TRBJ2-7; CDR3: CASGLSPSWKAVYEQYF; DNA: TGTGCTAGTGGTTTATCTCCCTCGTGGAAAGCGGTATACGAGCAGTACTTC
D: TRBD2; V: TRBV2; size: once; J: TRBJ2-3; CDR3: CASTGTSGGPTDTQYF; DNA: TGTGCCAGCACGGGGACTAGCGGGGGTCCCACAGATACGCAGTATTTT
D: NA; V: TRBV5-1; size: NA; J: TRBJ2-1; CDR3: CASSSRGVNEQFF; DNA: TGCGCCAGCAGCTCGAGAGGGGTCAATGAGCAGTTCTTC
D: NA; V: TRBV6-1; size: NA; J: TRBJ1-3; CDR3: CASSEQGTAGNTIYF; DNA: TGTGCCAGCAGTGAACAGGGTACCGCTGGAAACACCATATATTTT
D: TRBD1; V: TRBV7-2; size: few; J: TRBJ1-5; CDR3: CASSPTGGNQPQHF; DNA: TGTGCCAGCAGCCCCACAGGGGGCAATCAGCCCCAGCATTTT
D: TRBD1; V: TRBV4-2; size: NA; J: TRBJ1-1; CDR3: CASSQQGASASTEAFF; DNA: TGTGCCAGCAGCCAACAGGGGGCATCGGCCAGCACTGAAGCTTTCTTT
D: TRBD2; V: TRBV7-9; size: once; J: TRBJ2-7; CDR3: CASSPDPGGSYEQYF; DNA: TGTGCCAGCAGCCCCGACCCGGGGGGCTCCTACGAGCAGTACTTC
D: NA; V: TRBV6-1; size: NA; J: TRBJ1-1; CDR3: CASSPPGGRVPEAFF; DNA: TGTGCCAGCAGTCCCCCGGGGGGGAGGGTTCCTGAAGCTTTCTTT
D: NA; V: TRBV6-7; size: NA; J: TRBJ1-4; CDR3: CASSFTDEKLFF; DNA: TGTGCCAGCAGTTTCACCGATGAAAAACTGTTTTTT
D: NA; V: TRBV19; size: NA; J: TRBJ1-5; CDR3: CASSIFQGIDQPQHF; DNA: TGTGCCAGTAGTATTTTCCAGGGAATAGATCAGCCCCAGCATTTT
D: NA; V: TRBV5-4; size: NA; J: TRBJ1-1; CDR3: CASSLSRGNTEAFF; DNA: TGTGCCAGCAGCTTGTCCAGGGGAAACACTGAAGCTTTCTTT
D: TRBD1; V: TRBV9; size: NA; J: TRBJ2-2; CDR3: CASSVRGQGASGELFF; DNA: TGTGCCAGCAGCGTGAGGGGACAGGGGGCTTCCGGGGAGCTGTTTTTT
D: TRBD2; V: TRBV5-5; size: NA; J: TRBJ2-3; CDR3: CASSPSGGMTDTQYF; DNA: TGTGCCAGCAGCCCCTCCGGGGGGATGACAGATACGCAGTATTTT
D: TRBD1; V: TRBV10-3; size: NA; J: TRBJ1-2; CDR3: CAISDDRVGYGYTF; DNA: TGTGCCATCAGTGACGACAGGGTTGGCTATGGCTACACCTTC
D: NA; V: TRBV6-5; size: NA; J: TRBJ1-3; CDR3: CASSLTRGSGNTIYF; DNA: TGTGCCAGCAGTCTTACTCGGGGCTCTGGAAACACCATATATTTT
D: TRBD1; V: TRBV11-2; size: NA; J: TRBJ2-7; CDR3: CASSSLGSGQGYEQYF; DNA: TGTGCCAGCAGCTCCCTCGGGTCGGGACAGGGCTACGAGCAGTACTTC
D: TRBD2; V: TRBV29-1; size: NA; J: TRBJ2-1; CDR3: CGLSGGKSSYNEQFF; DNA: TGCGGCCTTAGCGGGGGGAAAAGCTCCTACAATGAGCAGTTCTTC
D: TRBD2; V: TRBV5-1; size: NA; J: TRBJ2-3; CDR3: CASSLGTSGGTDTQYF; DNA: TGCGCCAGCAGCTTGGGCACTAGCGGGGGCACAGATACGCAGTATTTT
D: TRBD1; V: TRBV5-1; size: NA; J: TRBJ1-1; CDR3: CASSTGQGNTEAFF; DNA: TGCGCCAGCAGCACGGGACAGGGGAACACTGAAGCTTTCTTT